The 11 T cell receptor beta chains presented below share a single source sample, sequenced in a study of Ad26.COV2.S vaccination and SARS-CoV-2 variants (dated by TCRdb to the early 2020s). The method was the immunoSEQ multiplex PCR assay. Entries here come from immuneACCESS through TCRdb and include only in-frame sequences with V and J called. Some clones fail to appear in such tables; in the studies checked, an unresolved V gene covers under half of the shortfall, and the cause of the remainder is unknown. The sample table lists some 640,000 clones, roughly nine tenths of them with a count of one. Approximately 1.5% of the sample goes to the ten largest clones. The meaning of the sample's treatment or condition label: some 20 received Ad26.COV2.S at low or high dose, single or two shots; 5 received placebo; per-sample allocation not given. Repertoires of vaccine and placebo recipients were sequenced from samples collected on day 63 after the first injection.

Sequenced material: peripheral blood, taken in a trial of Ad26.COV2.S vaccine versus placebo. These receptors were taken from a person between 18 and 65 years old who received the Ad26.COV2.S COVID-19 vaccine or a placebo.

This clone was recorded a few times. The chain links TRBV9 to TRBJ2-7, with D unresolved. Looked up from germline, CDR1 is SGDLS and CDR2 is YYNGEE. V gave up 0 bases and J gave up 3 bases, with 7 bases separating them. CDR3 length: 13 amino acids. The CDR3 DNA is TGTGCCAGCAGCGTAGCTGTAGGCTACGAGCAGTACTTC. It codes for CASSVAVGYEQYF.

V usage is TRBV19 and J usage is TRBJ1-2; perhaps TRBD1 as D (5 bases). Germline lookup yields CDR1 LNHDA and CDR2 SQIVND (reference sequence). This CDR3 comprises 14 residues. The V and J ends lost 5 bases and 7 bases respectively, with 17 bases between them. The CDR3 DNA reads TGTGCCAGTAGTCCGCTGGGGGGTGGAGGTGGCTACACCTTC. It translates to CASSPLGGGGGYTF.

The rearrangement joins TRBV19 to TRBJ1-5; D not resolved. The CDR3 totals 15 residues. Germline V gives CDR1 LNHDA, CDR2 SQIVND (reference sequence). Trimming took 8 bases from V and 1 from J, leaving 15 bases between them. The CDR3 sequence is CASVGIEGSNQPQHF. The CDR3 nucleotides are TGTGCCAGTGTGGGCATCGAGGGAAGCAATCAGCCCCAGCATTTT. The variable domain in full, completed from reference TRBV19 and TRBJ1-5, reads DGGITQSPKYLFRKEGQNVTLSCEQNLNHDAMYWYRQDPGQGLRLIYYSQIVNDFQKGDIAEGYSVSREKKESFPLTVTSAQKNPTAFYLCASVGIEGSNQPQHFGDGTRLSIL.

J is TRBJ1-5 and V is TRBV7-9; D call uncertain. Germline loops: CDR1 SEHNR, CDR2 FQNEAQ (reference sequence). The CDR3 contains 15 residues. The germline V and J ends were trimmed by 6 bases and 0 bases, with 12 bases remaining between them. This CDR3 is CASRKTPYSNQPQHF. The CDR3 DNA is TGTGCCAGCAGAAAGACCCCTTATAGCAATCAGCCCCAGCATTTT.

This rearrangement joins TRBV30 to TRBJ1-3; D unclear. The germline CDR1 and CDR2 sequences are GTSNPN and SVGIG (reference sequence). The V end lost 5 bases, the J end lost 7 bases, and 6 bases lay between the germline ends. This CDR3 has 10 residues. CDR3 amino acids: CAWGINTIYF. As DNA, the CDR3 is TGTGCCTGGGGGATTAACACCATATATTTT. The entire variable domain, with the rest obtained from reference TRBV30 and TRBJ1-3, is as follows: SQTIHQWPATLVQPVGSPLSLECTVEGTSNPNLYWYRQAAGRGLQLLFYSVGIGQISSEVPQNLSASRPQDRQFILSSKKLLLSDSGFYLCAWGINTIYFGEGSWLTVV.

CDR3 region: CAWTGTGYEQYF. CDR3 bases: TGTGCCTGGACCGGGACAGGGTACGAGCAGTACTTC. The chain joins TRBV30 to TRBJ2-7; TRBD1 matches 9 bases. Per germline, CDR1 GTSNPN and CDR2 SVGIG (reference sequence). This CDR3 is built from 12 residues. Unmatched junction bases numbered 2, after V lost 4 bases and J lost 4 bases.

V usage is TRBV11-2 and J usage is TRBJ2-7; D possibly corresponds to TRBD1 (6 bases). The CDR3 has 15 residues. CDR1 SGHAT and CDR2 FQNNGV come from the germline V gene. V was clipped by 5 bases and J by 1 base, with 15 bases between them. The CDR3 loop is CASSRGQSTSYEQYF. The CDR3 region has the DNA TGTGCCAGCAGCCGCGGACAGTCTACTTCCTACGAGCAGTACTTC.

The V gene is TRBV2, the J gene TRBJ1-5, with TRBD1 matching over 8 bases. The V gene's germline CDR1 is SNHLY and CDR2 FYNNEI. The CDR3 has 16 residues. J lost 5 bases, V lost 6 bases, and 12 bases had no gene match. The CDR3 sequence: CASSEGQVVNYQPQHF. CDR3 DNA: TGTGCCAGCAGCGAGGGACAGGTAGTGAATTATCAGCCCCAGCATTTT.

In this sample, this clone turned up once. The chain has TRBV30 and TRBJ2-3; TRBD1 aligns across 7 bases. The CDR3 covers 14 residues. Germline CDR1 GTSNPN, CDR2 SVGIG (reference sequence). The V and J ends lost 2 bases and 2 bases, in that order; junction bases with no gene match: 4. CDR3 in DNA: TGTGCCTGGAGTCGGGACAGAACCACAGATACGCAGTATTTT. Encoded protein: CAWSRDRTTDTQYF.

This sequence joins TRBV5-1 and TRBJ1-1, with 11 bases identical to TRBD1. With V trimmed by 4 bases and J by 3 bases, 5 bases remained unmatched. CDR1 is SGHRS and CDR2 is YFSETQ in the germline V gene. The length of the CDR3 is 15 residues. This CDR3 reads CASSEGTGGYTEAFF. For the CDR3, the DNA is TGCGCCAGCAGCGAAGGGACAGGGGGGTACACTGAAGCTTTCTTT.

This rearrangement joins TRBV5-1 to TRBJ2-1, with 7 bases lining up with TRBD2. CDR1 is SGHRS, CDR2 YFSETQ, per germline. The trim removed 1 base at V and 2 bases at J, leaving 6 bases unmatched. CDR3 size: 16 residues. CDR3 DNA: TGCGCCAGCAGCTTGAGCGGGGCACCCACCTACAATGAGCAGTTCTTC. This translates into CASSLSGAPTYNEQFF.